A selection of T cell receptor beta chains follows, all from one sample in a study of graft-versus-host responses after intestinal transplantation. The table came from immunoSEQ multiplex PCR; TCRdb's copy has only in-frame clones and leaves some out. The table lists about 100,000 clones, 75% to 95% of them singletons, with roughly 6% in the top ten. No cognate antigen is known for these TCRs. Specimen: unstimulated CD8+ T cells sorted from spleen or lymph node cells, collected before intestinal transplant. The receptors come from a human donor who received an intestinal transplant. CDR3s include the opening cysteine and the closing phenylalanine or tryptophan. A D gene is named only where the DNA matches it firmly.

CDR3 DNA | CDR3 protein | V gene | D gene | J gene
TGTGCCAGCAGTGTGGGCGACAGGCCAACGGCCGACACTGAAGCTTTCTTT | CASSVGDRPTADTEAFF | TRBV2 | - | TRBJ1-1
TGTGCCAGTAGTATCATGCGGGACTCCTACAATGAGCAGTTCTTC | CASSIMRDSYNEQFF | TRBV19 | - | TRBJ2-1
TGTGCCAGTAATATTCAGTCGGGAAACACTGAAGCTTTCTTT | CASNIQSGNTEAFF | TRBV19 | - | TRBJ1-1
TGCAGCGCCCGGACTAGCGGGGAGGAGTTCTTC | CSARTSGEEFF | TRBV29-1 | TRBD2 | TRBJ2-1
TGTGCCAGTAGTATTTTAGGGGACTCCTACGAGCAGTACTTC | CASSILGDSYEQYF | TRBV19 | - | TRBJ2-7
TGTGCCAGCAGTCACGGGACAGGGGTTGATCATGAGCAGTTCTTC | CASSHGTGVDHEQFF | TRBV13 | TRBD1 | TRBJ2-1
TGTGCCAGCAGTTCCGAGACACACTATAATTCACCCCTCCACTTT | CASSSETHYNSPLHF | TRBV6-5 | - | TRBJ1-6
TGTGCCAGCAGCTTAGACAATAACTATGGCTACACCTTC | CASSLDNNYGYTF | TRBV7-9 | - | TRBJ1-2
TGTGCCAGCAGTTCTTACAGTTTCCAAGAGACCCAGTACTTC | CASSSYSFQETQYF | TRBV6-6 | - | TRBJ2-5
TGTGCCAGCAGAAATAACTATGGCTACACCTTC | CASRNNYGYTF | TRBV27 | - | TRBJ1-2
TGTGCCAGTTCTAACACAGGGGCCTATAGCAATCAGCCCCAGCATTTT | CASSNTGAYSNQPQHF | TRBV19 | TRBD1 | TRBJ1-5
TGCGCCAGCAGCCAAGAGACAGGGACCTACGAGCAGTACTTC | CASSQETGTYEQYF | TRBV4-1 | TRBD1 | TRBJ2-7
TGCGCCAGCAGCTACTCTTCAGGGCGGGCTAATGAAAAACTGTTTTTT | CASSYSSGRANEKLFF | TRBV5-1 | - | TRBJ1-4
TGTGCCAGCAGTTTACACGCTGGGGGGCCGGGAGAGACCCAGTACTTC | CASSLHAGGPGETQYF | TRBV27 | - | TRBJ2-5
TGCACCAGCAGAAAACAGGTCTCTCGCACCTTC | CTSRKQVSRTF | TRBV1 | - | TRBJ1-2
TGTGCCAGCAGTTATACCGGGACAGATAACTATGGCTACACCTTC | CASSYTGTDNYGYTF | TRBV6-5 | TRBD1 | TRBJ1-2
TGTGCCAGCCAAGGACAGTCGAGCTCCTACGAGCAGTACTTC | CASQGQSSSYEQYF | TRBV2 | - | TRBJ2-7
TGTGCCACCAGCAGACCCGACCAGAGCCATGAGCAGTTCTTC | CATSRPDQSHEQFF | TRBV15 | - | TRBJ2-1
TGTGCCAGCAGCTTAGTGCGGGGGCGGCCTCAGCCTAACTATGGCTACACCTTC | CASSLVRGRPQPNYGYTF | TRBV7-2 | - | TRBJ1-2
TGTGCCAGCAGTTACCCAGAGCAGTTCTTC | CASSYPEQFF | TRBV6-1 | - | TRBJ2-1
TGTGCCAGCAGCTTCGGGACCGGAAATGAGCAGTTCTTC | CASSFGTGNEQFF | TRBV7-9 | - | TRBJ2-1
TGTGCCAGCAGTTACTCGGCGGACACACCCTACAATGAGCAGTTCTTC | CASSYSADTPYNEQFF | TRBV6-6 | - | TRBJ2-1
TGTGCCAGCAGCTTGGGTCGTTCCTACGAGCAGTACTTC | CASSLGRSYEQYF | TRBV5-6 | - | TRBJ2-7
TGTGCCTGGAGTGGCCGGGACAGGGGGCTCTCTGGAAACACCATATATTTT | CAWSGRDRGLSGNTIYF | TRBV30 | TRBD1 | TRBJ1-3
TGTGCCAGCAGCTTAAGGACGGGGGGTTGTGGGACAGGGGCCTACGAGCAGTACTTC | CASSLRTGGCGTGAYEQYF | TRBV7-2 | TRBD1 | TRBJ2-7
TGTGCCAGCTTAACCTGGACTAGCGGGAAAGCCGGGGAGCTGTTTTTT | CASLTWTSGKAGELFF | TRBV27 | TRBD2 | TRBJ2-2
TGTGCCAGCAGCCACCGACTAGCGGGGGGCCACGAGCAGTACTTC | CASSHRLAGGHEQYF | TRBV7-9 | TRBD2 | TRBJ2-7
TGTGCCAGCTCACCACCGGGACAGGGGTTCTACGAGCAGTACTTC | CASSPPGQGFYEQYF | TRBV18 | TRBD1 | TRBJ2-7